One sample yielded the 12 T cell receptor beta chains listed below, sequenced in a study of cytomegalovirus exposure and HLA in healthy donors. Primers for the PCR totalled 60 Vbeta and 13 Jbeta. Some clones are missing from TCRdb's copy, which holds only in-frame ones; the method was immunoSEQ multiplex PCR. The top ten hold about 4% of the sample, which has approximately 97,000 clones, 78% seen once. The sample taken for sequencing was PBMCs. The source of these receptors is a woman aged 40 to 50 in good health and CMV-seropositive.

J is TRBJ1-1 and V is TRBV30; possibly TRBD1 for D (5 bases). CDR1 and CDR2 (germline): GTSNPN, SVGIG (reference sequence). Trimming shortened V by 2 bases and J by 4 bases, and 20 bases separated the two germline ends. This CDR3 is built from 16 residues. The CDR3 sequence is CAWSFKVGRAGTEAFF. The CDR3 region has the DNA TGTGCCTGGAGTTTTAAAGTAGGCAGGGCAGGCACTGAAGCTTTCTTT.

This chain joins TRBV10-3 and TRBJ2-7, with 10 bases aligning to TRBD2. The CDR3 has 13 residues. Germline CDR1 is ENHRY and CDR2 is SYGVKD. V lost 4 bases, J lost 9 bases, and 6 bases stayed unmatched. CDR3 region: CAISGLAGELQYF. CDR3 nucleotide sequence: TGTGCCATCAGTGGCCTAGCGGGAGAGTTGCAGTACTTC.

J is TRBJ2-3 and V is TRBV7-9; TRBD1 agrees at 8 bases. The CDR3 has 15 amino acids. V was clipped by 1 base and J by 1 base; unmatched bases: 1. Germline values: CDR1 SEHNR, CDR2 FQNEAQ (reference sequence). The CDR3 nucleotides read TGTGCCAGCAGCTTAGTACAGGGGGGCACAGATACGCAGTATTTT. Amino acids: CASSLVQGGTDTQYF.

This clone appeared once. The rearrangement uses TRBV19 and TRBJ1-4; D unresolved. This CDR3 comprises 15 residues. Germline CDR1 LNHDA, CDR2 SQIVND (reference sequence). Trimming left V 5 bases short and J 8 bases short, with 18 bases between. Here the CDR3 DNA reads TGTGCCAGTAGTCCGCCTGGGGAGGCGGGCGAAAAACTGTTTTTT. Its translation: CASSPPGEAGEKLFF.

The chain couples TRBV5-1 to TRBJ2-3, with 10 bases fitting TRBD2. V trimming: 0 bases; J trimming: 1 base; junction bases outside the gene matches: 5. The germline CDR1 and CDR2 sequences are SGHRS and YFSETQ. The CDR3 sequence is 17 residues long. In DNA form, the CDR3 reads TGCGCCAGCAGCTTGGAGCTAGCGGGAGTGGGCACAGATACGCAGTATTTT. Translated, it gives CASSLELAGVGTDTQYF. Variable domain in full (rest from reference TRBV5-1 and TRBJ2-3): KAGVTQTPRYLIKTRGQQVTLSCSPISGHRSVSWYQQTPGQGLQFLFEYFSETQRNKGNFPGRFSGRQFSNSRSEMNVSTLELGDSALYLCASSLELAGVGTDTQYFGPGTRLTVL.

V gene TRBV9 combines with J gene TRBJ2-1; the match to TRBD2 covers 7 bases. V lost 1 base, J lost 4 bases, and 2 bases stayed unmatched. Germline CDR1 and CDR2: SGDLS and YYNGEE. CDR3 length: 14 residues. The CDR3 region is CASSVTSAYNEQFF. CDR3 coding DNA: TGTGCCAGCAGCGTAACTAGCGCATACAATGAGCAGTTCTTC.

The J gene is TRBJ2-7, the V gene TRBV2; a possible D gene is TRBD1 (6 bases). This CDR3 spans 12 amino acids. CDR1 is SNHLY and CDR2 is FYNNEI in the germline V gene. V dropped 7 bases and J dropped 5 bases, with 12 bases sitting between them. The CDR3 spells CASTPRGDEQYF. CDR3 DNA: TGTGCCAGCACCCCCAGGGGCGACGAGCAGTACTTC.

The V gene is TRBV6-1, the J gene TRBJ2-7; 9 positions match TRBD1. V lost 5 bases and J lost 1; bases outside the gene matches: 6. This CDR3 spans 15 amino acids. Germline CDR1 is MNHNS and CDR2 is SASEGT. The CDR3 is CASSRDRAESYEQYF. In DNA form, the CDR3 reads TGTGCCAGCAGTCGGGACAGGGCTGAGTCCTACGAGCAGTACTTC.

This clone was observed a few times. The CDR3 nucleotides read TGTGCCTGGAGTGTAAGCGGGAGTGCTACTGAAGCTTTCTTT. Protein sequence: CAWSVSGSATEAFF. The chain couples TRBV30 to TRBJ1-1; D uncertain. V was cut by 0 bases and J by 5 bases, with 13 bases left in between. Germline V gene data show CDR1 as GTSNPN and CDR2 as SVGIG (reference sequence). The CDR3 covers 14 residues.

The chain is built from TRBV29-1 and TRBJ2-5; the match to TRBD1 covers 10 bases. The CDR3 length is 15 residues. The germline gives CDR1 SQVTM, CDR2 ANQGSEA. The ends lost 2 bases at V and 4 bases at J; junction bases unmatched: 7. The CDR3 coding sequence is TGCAGCGTTGAAAGGGGGGGGACAGGGGTAGAGACCCAGTACTTC. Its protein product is CSVERGGTGVETQYF.

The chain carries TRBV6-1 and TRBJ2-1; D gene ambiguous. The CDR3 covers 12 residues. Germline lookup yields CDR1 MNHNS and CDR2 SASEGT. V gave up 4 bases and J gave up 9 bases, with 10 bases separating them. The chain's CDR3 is CASSVSTGEQFF. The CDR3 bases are TGTGCCAGCAGTGTCAGTACGGGTGAGCAGTTCTTC.

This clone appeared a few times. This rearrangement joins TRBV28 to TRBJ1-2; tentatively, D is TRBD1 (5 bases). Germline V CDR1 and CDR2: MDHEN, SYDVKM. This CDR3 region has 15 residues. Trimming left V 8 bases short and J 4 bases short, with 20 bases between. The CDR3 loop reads CASRLGGAATYGYTF. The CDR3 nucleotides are TGTGCCAGCCGATTGGGTGGGGCAGCGACCTATGGCTACACCTTC.